Sequencing of this T cell receptor (beta chain) was carried out in a study of shared clonotypes between healthy human individuals. Germline-derived CDR1 and CDR2 are SQVTM and ANQGSEA. The CDR3 loop spans 14 amino acids. Trimming left V 4 bases short and J 0 bases short, with 12 bases between. This was a deep-level run. Assay: immunoSEQ multiplex PCR; the TCRdb copy retains only in-frame clones and omits some. In the table there are 450,000 to 500,000 clones, 70% to 80% of which are singletons. Sequences were obtained from PBMCs. The chain links TRBV29-1 to TRBJ1-1, with D maybe TRBD1 (5 bases). The source of this sequence is a middle-aged woman in good health. Some clones in this sample may be carry-over from other donors' samples. CDR3 in DNA: TGCAGCGTTGCGGGGGGACCAGTGAACACTGAAGCTTTCTTT. It encodes CSVAGGPVNTEAFF. Full variable domain (rest looked up from reference TRBV29-1 and TRBJ1-1): SAVISQKPSRDICQRGTSLTIQCQVDSQVTMMFWYRQQPGQSLTLIATANQGSEATYESGFVIDKFPISRPNLTFSTLTVSNMSPEDSSIYLCSVAGGPVNTEAFFGQGTRLTVV.